The 11 T cell receptor beta chains below all came from one sample that was sequenced in a study of beta chain features in type 1 diabetes. Expressed TCRB transcripts got sequenced, as all isolated RNA was reverse transcribed. The table came from immunoSEQ multiplex PCR; TCRdb's copy has only in-frame clones and leaves some out. Of some 150,000 clones in the sample, about 13% were seen once. Findings and caveats of the study: For Type 1 diabetes patients, all four CD4+ subsets carried TCRB CDR3s that were moderately but significantly shorter.

Their recognized antigens are unknown. Sequenced material: central memory CD4+ T cells from blood. The receptor set was obtained from a man younger than 35 with type 1 diabetes.

In its sample, this clone was seen a few times. V is TRBV5-1 and J is TRBJ2-7, with D possibly matching TRBD1 (6 bases). CDR1 is SGHRS and CDR2 is YFSETQ in the germline V gene. The CDR3 runs to 16 residues. Trimming removed 4 bases from V and 1 base from J, with 18 bases in between. CDR3 DNA: TGCGCCAGCAGCCCGACATCGGGACACCAATCCTACGAGCAGTACTTC. Amino acids: CASSPTSGHQSYEQYF.

The chain combines TRBV18 with TRBJ1-1, with TRBD1 matching over 11 bases. The V segment lost 4 bases and the J segment 6 bases; nucleotides outside the gene matches: 1. Per germline, CDR1 KGHSH and CDR2 LQKENI. The CDR3 sequence is 13 residues long. CDR3: CASSRGQGAEAFF. CDR3 DNA sequence: TGTGCCAGCTCACGGGGACAGGGGGCTGAAGCTTTCTTT.

A few counts support this clone. The J gene is TRBJ2-7, the V gene TRBV19; a weak D match, TRBD1 (5 bases). This CDR3 region has 15 residues. V dropped 4 bases and J dropped 0 bases, with 13 bases sitting between them. Germline V gene sequence: CDR1 LNHDA, CDR2 SQIVND (reference sequence). As DNA, the CDR3 is TGTGCCAGTAGTAGTGCCGACAGTTCCTCCTACGAGCAGTACTTC. Its protein is CASSSADSSSYEQYF.

In its sample, this clone was seen a few times. This sequence joins TRBV7-2 and TRBJ1-1; no firm D call. The length of the CDR3 is 17 residues. V lost 4 bases and J lost 7, with 25 bases in between. Germline assignment: CDR1 SGHTA and CDR2 FQGNSA. Here the CDR3 DNA reads TGTGCCAGCAGCTCCGGTACGTTGGGGAGGTCCTCTCTTGAAGCTTTCTTT. It translates to CASSSGTLGRSSLEAFF. The complete variable domain, with remaining parts taken from reference TRBV7-2 and TRBJ1-1, reads GAGVSQSPSNKVTEKGKDVELRCDPISGHTALYWYRQSLGQGLEFLIYFQGNSAPDKSGLPSDRFSAERTGGSVSTLTIQRTQQEDSAVYLCASSSGTLGRSSLEAFFGQGTRLTVV.

The chain recombines TRBV4-1 with TRBJ1-2, with a weak D call TRBD1 (6 bases). Germline CDR1 and CDR2: MGHRA and YSYEKL. Trimming took 0 bases from V and 5 from J, leaving 13 bases between them. CDR3 length equals 15 residues. The DNA of the CDR3 is TGCGCCAGCAGCCAAGATGGGGTTGGACAGTATGGCTACACCTTC. It codes for CASSQDGVGQYGYTF.

The CDR3 DNA is TGTGCCAGCAGTGAATCCATCAGTGGGGACACTGAAGCTTTCTTT. Its protein is CASSESISGDTEAFF. The V gene is TRBV25-1, the J gene TRBJ1-1; D gene unclear. V was cut by 1 base and J by 3 bases, with 12 bases left in between. The CDR3 is 15 amino acids. Germline lookup yields CDR1 MGHDK and CDR2 SYGVNS. The full variable domain, in which reference TRBV25-1 and TRBJ1-1 provide the parts outside the CDR3, is EADIYQTPRYLVIGTGKKITLECSQTMGHDKMYWYQQDPGMELHLIHYSYGVNSTEKGDLSSESTVSRIRTEHFPLTLESARPSHTSQYLCASSESISGDTEAFFGQGTRLTVV.

The chain uses TRBV9 and TRBJ2-7; D perhaps matches TRBD2 (5 bases). CDR1 is SGDLS and CDR2 is YYNGEE in the germline V gene. CDR3 size: 14 residues. V lost 4 bases and J 4 bases, leaving 15 bases between the germline ends. The CDR3 bases are TGTGCCAGCAGCCAGGACCCAGGCGGGTACGAGCAGTACTTC. It specifies CASSQDPGGYEQYF.

Many counts were recorded for this clone. The sample holds other DNA sequences that translate to the same CDR3. J is TRBJ2-5 and V is TRBV7-6; D might be TRBD1 (6 bases). CDR3 size: 13 residues. Germline lookup yields CDR1 SGHVS and CDR2 FNYEAQ. V gave up 3 bases and J gave up 2 bases, with 7 bases separating them. CDR3 protein: CASSLGQQETQYF. The DNA for the CDR3 is TGTGCCAGCAGCTTGGGACAACAAGAGACCCAGTACTTC.

This clone showed up just once. The rearrangement joins TRBV10-3 to TRBJ2-5; 10 bases are a match to TRBD2. The germline V gene has CDR1 ENHRY and CDR2 SYGVKD. The CDR3 is 16 residues long. The trim removed 2 bases at V and 2 bases at J, leaving 5 bases unmatched. The CDR3 region has the DNA TGTGCCATCAGTGAGGTACTAGCGGGGTTACAAGAGACCCAGTACTTC. Translation: CAISEVLAGLQETQYF.

The chain employs TRBV7-6 and TRBJ1-2; 8 positions match TRBD1. Germline V gene data show CDR1 as SGHVS and CDR2 as FNYEAQ. Trimming cost V 1 base and J 6 bases; bases outside gene matches: 4. CDR3 length: 14 amino acids. Written as DNA, the CDR3 is TGTGCCAGCAGCTTAGGGACAGGGCACCATGGCTACACCTTC. The encoded protein is CASSLGTGHHGYTF.

This chain connects TRBV12-2 to TRBJ2-7; the listed D gene, TRBD2, was not tested against the DNA. TRBV12-2 corresponds to a pseudogene. The CDR3 is 15 residues long. The CDR3 protein is CASRPFIVSSYEQYF. The CDR3 bases are TGTGCAAGTCGCCCCTTTATCGTTTCGTCCTACGAGCAGTACTTC.